These 19 T cell receptor beta chains were sequenced from one sample in a study of T-cell memory formation after mild COVID-19. One entry per CDR3 protein results from TCRdb running MiXCR on the 5' RACE reads. Here the sample spans hundreds of thousands of distinct CDR3 sequences, more than 20% being singletons. The sequenced sample consisted of PBMCs or a T cell subset sorted from them (not recorded which). The receptors were sampled from a man aged 18 to 29 who had mild COVID-19 (a few samples of this study predate the infection). Cell type and time point are not known.

This chain connects TRBV4-1 to TRBJ2-7, with 10 bases identical to TRBD1. Germline CDR1 is MGHRA and CDR2 is YSYEKL. The CDR3 sequence is 14 residues long. V was clipped by 1 base and J by 5 bases; unmatched bases: 2. CDR3 sequence reads: CASSQGDRGHEQYF. The CDR3, as DNA: TGCGCCAGCAGCCAAGGGGACAGGGGACACGAGCAGTACTTC.

J is TRBJ2-2 and V is TRBV7-2; the D gene is possibly TRBD2 (6 bases). V lost 1 base to trimming and J lost 7 bases, with 10 bases between them. This CDR3 spans 14 amino acids. CDR1 and CDR2 (germline): SGHTA, FQGNSA. Here the CDR3 DNA reads TGTGCCAGCAGCTTAGGACTAGGTGGCGGGGAGCTGTTTTTT. Protein: CASSLGLGGGELFF.

This clonotype was observed a few times. This sequence joins TRBV3-1 and TRBJ2-3, with 14 nucleotides matching TRBD2. CDR3 length: 15 amino acids. Germline lookup yields CDR1 LGHDT and CDR2 YNNKEL (reference sequence). The V gene end was trimmed by 5 bases and the J gene end by 6 bases; junction bases not matched to a gene: 4. The CDR3 reads CASSARTSGGDTQYF. CDR3 coding DNA: TGTGCCAGCAGCGCCCGGACTAGCGGGGGGGATACGCAGTATTTT.

Only a few counts were recorded for this clonotype. The V call is TRBV7-3, the J call TRBJ1-2; TRBD1 agrees at 8 bases. Unmatched junction bases numbered 12, after V lost 4 bases and J lost 8 bases. The CDR3 has 15 residues. Germline V gene sequence: CDR1 SGHTA, CDR2 FQGTGA. The CDR3 reads CASSSGQGSFVGYTF. The CDR3 region has the DNA TGTGCCAGCAGCTCTGGACAGGGCTCCTTCGTGGGCTACACCTTC.

This clonotype was detected a few times. J is TRBJ2-5 and V is TRBV5-1; D is undetermined. The CDR3 contains 15 residues. Germline CDR1 is SGHRS and CDR2 is YFSETQ. V was trimmed by 5 bases and J by 3 bases, leaving 17 bases between them. The CDR3 sequence: CASSLGINGEETQYF. The CDR3 DNA is TGCGCCAGCAGTCTGGGCATCAATGGGGAAGAGACCCAGTACTTC.

This chain connects TRBV7-3 to TRBJ1-4; 8 nucleotides align to TRBD1. The length of the CDR3 is 18 residues. From germline, CDR1 is SGHTA and CDR2 FQGTGA. J was trimmed by 2 bases and V by 2 bases; bases with no gene match: 10. The CDR3 loop is CASSLGDRTYSTNEKLFF. The DNA for the CDR3 is TGTGCCAGCAGCTTAGGGGACAGGACGTATTCGACTAATGAAAAACTGTTTTTT.

In this sample, this clonotype turned up a few times. The chain combines TRBV5-1 with TRBJ2-5; D ambiguous. V gave up 3 bases and J gave up 9 bases, with 18 bases separating them. Per germline, CDR1 SGHRS and CDR2 YFSETQ. CDR3 length: 14 residues. The CDR3 region has the DNA TGCGCCAGCAGCTCCCGTCTGAGTCGTGGTGCCCAGTACTTC. Translation gives CASSSRLSRGAQYF.

This clonotype was counted a few times. This chain's CDR3 is CASIGRSSNNSPLHF. CDR3 DNA: TGTGCCAGCATCGGCAGAAGTAGCAATAATTCACCCCTCCACTTT. This chain links TRBV27 with TRBJ1-6; no clear D gene. The ends were cut back, 7 bases at V and 5 bases at J, with 15 bases in the middle. This CDR3 spans 15 amino acids. Germline assignment: CDR1 MNHEY and CDR2 SMNVEV (reference sequence).

The chain joins TRBV7-9 to TRBJ2-2; D call uncertain. CDR1 and CDR2 (germline): SEHNR, FQNEAQ (reference sequence). CDR3 length: 14 amino acids. V was clipped by 5 bases and J by 4 bases, with 11 bases between them. The CDR3 DNA is TGTGCCAGCAGCCTGGGCCGGGTCACCGGGGAGCTGTTTTTT. It encodes CASSLGRVTGELFF.

V is TRBV9 and J is TRBJ1-1, with D maybe TRBD1 (6 bases). Germline V gene sequence: CDR1 SGDLS, CDR2 YYNGEE. This CDR3 spans 15 amino acids. V lost 0 bases to trimming and J lost 5 bases, with 14 bases between them. The CDR3 here is CASSVEGGQPTEAFF. CDR3 DNA sequence: TGTGCCAGCAGCGTAGAGGGGGGGCAGCCGACTGAAGCTTTCTTT. The entire variable domain, with the rest obtained from reference TRBV9 and TRBJ1-1, is as follows: DSGVTQTPKHLITATGQRVTLRCSPRSGDLSVYWYQQSLDQGLQFLIQYYNGEERAKGNILERFSAQQFPDLHSELNLSSLELGDSALYFCASSVEGGQPTEAFFGQGTRLTVV.

This clonotype came up a few times. The V call is TRBV5-6, the J call TRBJ1-1, with D unclear. In germline, CDR1 is SGHDT, CDR2 YYEEEE. The CDR3 sequence is 13 residues long. Deletions cut 0 bases from V and 7 bases from J, with 10 bases between. In nucleotides, the CDR3 is TGTGCCAGCAGCTTGGAGCCGGGCCTTGAAGCTTTCTTT. Residues: CASSLEPGLEAFF.

V and J are TRBV29-1 and TRBJ2-7; D unclear. V lost 7 bases, J lost 6 bases, and 13 bases lay in between. The CDR3 is 11 amino acids. The germline CDR1 and CDR2 sequences are SQVTM and ANQGSEA. The CDR3: CSGGNGGEQYV. In DNA, the CDR3 is TGCAGCGGGGGAAACGGCGGCGAGCAGTACGTC.

The chain carries TRBV6-2 or TRBV6-3 and TRBJ1-2; D unclear. Trimming stripped 6 bases from V and 4 bases from J, with 15 bases between. This CDR3 has 14 amino acids. Germline CDR1 reads MNHEY; CDR2 reads SVGEGT. The CDR3 loop reads CASSGWETGYGYTF. The CDR3 coding sequence is TGTGCCAGCAGCGGGTGGGAGACGGGCTATGGCTACACCTTC.

This clonotype has a handful of counts. The rearrangement uses TRBV20-1 and TRBJ2-1, with D possibly called TRBD1 or TRBD2 (6 bases each). This CDR3 region has 14 residues. V was pared by 6 bases and J by 4 bases, with 16 bases between. Germline V gene lookup returns CDR1 DFQATT and CDR2 SNEGSKA (reference sequence). The CDR3 sequence is CSAADSGLYNEQFF. For the CDR3, the DNA is TGCAGTGCCGCGGACAGCGGACTATACAATGAGCAGTTCTTC.

V is TRBV6-6 and J is TRBJ2-7, with a weak D call TRBD2 (5 bases). In germline, CDR1 is MNHNY, CDR2 SVGAGI (reference sequence). Trimming removed 8 bases at V and 3 bases at J, with 11 bases between. This CDR3 is built from 12 residues. CDR3 residues: CASSAGYYEQYF. The CDR3 nucleotides read TGTGCCAGCTCGGCGGGTTACTACGAGCAGTACTTC.

This clonotype was detected once. V and J are TRBV7-2 and TRBJ1-3; a weak D match, TRBD1 (5 bases). V shed 3 bases and J shed 4 bases, with 19 bases lying between them. The CDR3 sequence is 17 residues long. The germline CDR1 and CDR2 sequences are SGHTA and FQGNSA. The CDR3 DNA is TGTGCCAGCAGCTTGGTACTCTTTGGGGCTTGGGGAAACACCATATATTTT. Its translation: CASSLVLFGAWGNTIYF.

This rearrangement joins TRBV5-6 to TRBJ1-5; a weak D match, TRBD1 (5 bases). This CDR3 comprises 15 residues. V lost 4 bases and J lost 5, with 16 bases in between. Germline lookup yields CDR1 SGHDT and CDR2 YYEEEE. The CDR3 is CASSRGTRQDQPQHF. DNA for the CDR3: TGTGCCAGCAGCCGAGGGACCCGTCAGGATCAGCCCCAGCATTTT.

This rearrangement joins TRBV15 to TRBJ1-5; D perhaps matches TRBD1 (6 bases). The germline CDR1 and CDR2 sequences are LNHNV and YYDKDF (reference sequence). With 9 bases removed from V and 6 bases from J, the gap between germline ends came to 24 bases. The CDR3 runs to 16 residues. CDR3 in amino acids: CATAPYGGQGSQPQHF. DNA of the CDR3: TGTGCCACGGCCCCATACGGGGGGCAGGGCAGTCAGCCCCAGCATTTT.

CDR3 region: CASSLETESRYGYTF. As DNA, the CDR3 is TGTGCCAGCAGCTTAGAGACAGAGTCCCGCTATGGCTACACCTTC. V usage is TRBV7-2 and J usage is TRBJ1-2, with D possibly TRBD1 on 5 matching bases. The CDR3 has 15 residues. Trimming left V 1 base short and J 4 bases short, with 13 bases between. CDR1 and CDR2 (germline): SGHTA, FQGNSA.